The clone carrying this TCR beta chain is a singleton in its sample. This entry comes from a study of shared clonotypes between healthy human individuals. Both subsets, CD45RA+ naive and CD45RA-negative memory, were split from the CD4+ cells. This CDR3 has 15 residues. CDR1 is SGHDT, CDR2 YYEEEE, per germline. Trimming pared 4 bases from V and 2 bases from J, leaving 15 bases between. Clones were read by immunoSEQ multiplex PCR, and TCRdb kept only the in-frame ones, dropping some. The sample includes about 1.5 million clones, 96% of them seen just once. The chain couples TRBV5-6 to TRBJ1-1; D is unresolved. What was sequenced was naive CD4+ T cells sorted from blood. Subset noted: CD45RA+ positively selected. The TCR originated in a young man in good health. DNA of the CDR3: TGTGCCAGCAGCCCCCTTCGCCGGGGAAACACTGAAGCTTTCTTT. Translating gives CASSPLRRGNTEAFF.